Listed below are T cell receptor beta chains from one sample, sequenced in a study of CD8+ T cells in alopecia areata. Sequencing was performed with immunoSEQ multiplex PCR; in TCRdb, only in-frame clones are kept and a portion is missing. The sample lists 150,000 to 200,000 clones, roughly 60% occurring once. The sequenced sample was CD4+ T cells sorted from blood, obtained at week 24, from a patient treated with tofacitinib. All receptors derive from a human donor with alopecia areata. Both conserved end residues are part of each CDR3. D genes are given only for firm matches. Size is stated for part of the rows, as once, few or many counts, or as a class when the clone is expanded.

v_call: TRBV7-2; j_call: TRBJ2-3; d_call: TRBD2; clone_size: -; cdr3_nt: TGTGCCAGCAGCTTATTGGGTAGCGGGGGGGCCGTAGATACGCAGTATTTT; cdr3_aa: CASSLLGSGGAVDTQYF
v_call: TRBV5-6; j_call: TRBJ1-1; d_call: -; clone_size: few; cdr3_nt: TGTGCCAGCAGCTTGGGCAGGCAGAACACTGAAGCTTTCTTT; cdr3_aa: CASSLGRQNTEAFF
v_call: TRBV5-1; j_call: TRBJ1-6; d_call: -; clone_size: -; cdr3_nt: TGCGCCAGCAGCTTGTCCAGGGAGTTGTCACCCCTCCACTTT; cdr3_aa: CASSLSRELSPLHF
v_call: TRBV30; j_call: TRBJ2-7; d_call: -; clone_size: -; cdr3_nt: TGTGCCTGGAGTGATCGGGGTCTAGAGCAGTACTTC; cdr3_aa: CAWSDRGLEQYF
v_call: TRBV14; j_call: TRBJ1-2; d_call: -; clone_size: -; cdr3_nt: TGTGCCAGCAGCCAAGCAGGGGTCCGTTATGGCTACACCTTC; cdr3_aa: CASSQAGVRYGYTF
v_call: TRBV7-9; j_call: TRBJ2-2; d_call: -; clone_size: -; cdr3_nt: TGTGCCAGCAGCTTATTGAGCGGGGAGCTGTTTTTT; cdr3_aa: CASSLLSGELFF
v_call: TRBV7-9; j_call: TRBJ2-1; d_call: TRBD2; clone_size: -; cdr3_nt: TGTGCCAGCAGCTCCCTCGGGCGGGGGGGATACAATGAGCAGTTCTTC; cdr3_aa: CASSSLGRGGYNEQFF
v_call: TRBV30; j_call: TRBJ2-7; d_call: -; clone_size: -; cdr3_nt: TGTGCCTACCAACTCAGCGATCGGGGGCAGTACTTC; cdr3_aa: CAYQLSDRGQYF
v_call: TRBV6-6; j_call: TRBJ1-2; d_call: -; clone_size: -; cdr3_nt: TGTGCCAGCAGTTCGTATAGGGAAGGCTACACCTTC; cdr3_aa: CASSSYREGYTF
v_call: TRBV6-5; j_call: TRBJ1-1; d_call: -; clone_size: -; cdr3_nt: TGTGCCAGCAGGGAACGGGGGGCAAACACTGAAGCTTTCTTT; cdr3_aa: CASRERGANTEAFF
v_call: TRBV2; j_call: TRBJ2-1; d_call: TRBD2; clone_size: many; cdr3_nt: TGTGCCAGCAGGGAGTGGACTAGCGGATTTAACAATGAGCAGTTCTTC; cdr3_aa: CASREWTSGFNNEQFF
v_call: TRBV7-2; j_call: TRBJ1-5; d_call: -; clone_size: few; cdr3_nt: TGTGCCAGCAGTACGAGCACTCGTAGCAATCAGCCCCAGCATTTT; cdr3_aa: CASSTSTRSNQPQHF
v_call: TRBV27; j_call: TRBJ2-7; d_call: TRBD1; clone_size: few; cdr3_nt: TGTGCCAGTTCCAGGGGGACAGGGGTCTCCTACGAGCAGTACTTC; cdr3_aa: CASSRGTGVSYEQYF
v_call: TRBV7-9; j_call: TRBJ2-3; d_call: TRBD1; clone_size: -; cdr3_nt: TGTGCCAGCAGCCCAGGACAGGGAAGAAGCACAGATACGCAGTATTTT; cdr3_aa: CASSPGQGRSTDTQYF
v_call: TRBV6-6; j_call: TRBJ1-2; d_call: TRBD1; clone_size: -; cdr3_nt: TGTGCCAGCAGTTACCCCGGGACAGCAATCTATGGCTACACCTTC; cdr3_aa: CASSYPGTAIYGYTF
v_call: TRBV27; j_call: TRBJ1-2; d_call: -; clone_size: -; cdr3_nt: TGTGCCAGCAGTTTATCGGGGGTAATTAAATATGGCTACACCTTC; cdr3_aa: CASSLSGVIKYGYTF
v_call: TRBV5-1; j_call: TRBJ2-5; d_call: TRBD1; clone_size: few; cdr3_nt: TGCGCCAGCAGCCGGGGACAGGGGGCAGGAGAGACCCAGTACTTC; cdr3_aa: CASSRGQGAGETQYF
v_call: TRBV27; j_call: TRBJ1-5; d_call: -; clone_size: -; cdr3_nt: TGTGCCAGCAGTTTATCAAAACAGGGAGATCAGCCCCAGCATTTT; cdr3_aa: CASSLSKQGDQPQHF
v_call: TRBV14; j_call: TRBJ1-1; d_call: -; clone_size: -; cdr3_nt: TGTGCCAGCAGCCAAGACAGGGTTACTGAAGCTTTCTTT; cdr3_aa: CASSQDRVTEAFF
v_call: TRBV23-1; j_call: TRBJ1-5; d_call: TRBD1; clone_size: few; cdr3_nt: TGCGCCACCCGAAGGACAGGGTGGAGGCAGCCCCAGCATTTT; cdr3_aa: CATRRTGWRQPQHF
v_call: TRBV4-3; j_call: TRBJ1-6; d_call: -; clone_size: -; cdr3_nt: TGCGCCAGCAGCGAATCTCCGGGCCTCGTTATTCACCCCCTCCACTTT; cdr3_aa: CASSESPGLVIHPLHF
v_call: TRBV7-9; j_call: TRBJ2-1; d_call: TRBD1; clone_size: -; cdr3_nt: TGTGCCAGCAGCTGGGGTACAGGGGGTCCCAATGAGCAGTTCTTC; cdr3_aa: CASSWGTGGPNEQFF
v_call: TRBV4-1; j_call: TRBJ2-3; d_call: TRBD2; clone_size: few; cdr3_nt: TGCGCCAGCAGCCAAGTGGCGGGGGGGATCTTTAGCGCGCAGTATTTT; cdr3_aa: CASSQVAGGIFSAQYF
v_call: TRBV7-9; j_call: TRBJ2-3; d_call: -; clone_size: few; cdr3_nt: TGTGCCAGCAGCTTAGACGGTCCAGATACGCAGTATTTT; cdr3_aa: CASSLDGPDTQYF
v_call: TRBV11-1; j_call: TRBJ1-2; d_call: -; clone_size: few; cdr3_nt: TGTGCCAGCAGCTTAAGAGGGGTTAATGGCTACACCTTC; cdr3_aa: CASSLRGVNGYTF
v_call: TRBV2; j_call: TRBJ2-7; d_call: TRBD1; clone_size: -; cdr3_nt: TGTGCCAGCAGTGAGCGGCGGACAGGAGTCGACGAGCAGTACTTC; cdr3_aa: CASSERRTGVDEQYF
v_call: TRBV4-2; j_call: TRBJ2-3; d_call: -; clone_size: -; cdr3_nt: TGTGCCAGCAGCTCCATCGGGGAGGCTATCACAGATACGCAGTATTTT; cdr3_aa: CASSSIGEAITDTQYF
v_call: TRBV29-1; j_call: TRBJ2-7; d_call: TRBD1; clone_size: few; cdr3_nt: TGCAGCGTTACGTTCGGACAGGACAACTCCTACGAGCAGTACTTC; cdr3_aa: CSVTFGQDNSYEQYF
v_call: TRBV20-1; j_call: TRBJ1-2; d_call: -; clone_size: few; cdr3_nt: TGCAGTGCTCCCAGACCTGGCTACACCTTC; cdr3_aa: CSAPRPGYTF
v_call: TRBV5-1; j_call: TRBJ1-1; d_call: -; clone_size: -; cdr3_nt: TGCGCCAGCAGCTCCAGGGCGTTGGACACTGAAGCTTTCTTT; cdr3_aa: CASSSRALDTEAFF
v_call: TRBV13; j_call: TRBJ1-1; d_call: -; clone_size: -; cdr3_nt: TGTGCCAGCAGCCGAGCCTCAGGGTACACTGAAGCTTTCTTT; cdr3_aa: CASSRASGYTEAFF
v_call: TRBV7-3; j_call: TRBJ2-1; d_call: -; clone_size: -; cdr3_nt: TGTGCCAGCAGCTTTGACTACCAAAGCGAGCAGTTCTTC; cdr3_aa: CASSFDYQSEQFF
v_call: TRBV19; j_call: TRBJ2-1; d_call: TRBD2; clone_size: many; cdr3_nt: TGTGCCAGTAGAATCGGACTAGCGGGGGGGAATGAGCAGTTCTTC; cdr3_aa: CASRIGLAGGNEQFF
v_call: TRBV10-3; j_call: TRBJ2-7; d_call: -; clone_size: -; cdr3_nt: TGTGCCATCAGTGAGTGGTCCAGCCACTACGAGCAGTACTTC; cdr3_aa: CAISEWSSHYEQYF
v_call: TRBV5-1; j_call: TRBJ2-7; d_call: -; clone_size: -; cdr3_nt: TGCGCCAGCAGCCCCTCAAGGGGGGCCCTCTACGAGCAGTACTTC; cdr3_aa: CASSPSRGALYEQYF
v_call: TRBV29-1; j_call: TRBJ1-1; d_call: -; clone_size: -; cdr3_nt: TGCAGCGTTGCAGGATTCGCCCTTGAAGCTTTCTTT; cdr3_aa: CSVAGFALEAFF